This T cell receptor (beta chain) was profiled in a study of blood T cell repertoires in COVID-19. Study information: The study drew acute and convalescent COVID-19 samples from the United States, Italy and Spain.

In terms of age and location, participants ranged from roughly 18 to 90 years and lived in 24 US areas. Generated by immunoSEQ multiplex PCR, the TCRdb table keeps only in-frame clones and is missing some. The sample shows 300,000 to 500,000 clones, roughly 90% of them seen only once. The CDR3 is made up of 15 amino acids. V dropped 10 bases and J dropped 2 bases, with 19 bases sitting between them. Germline V gives CDR1 MNHEY, CDR2 SVGAGI. The origin of this receptor is a woman aged 40 to 50 with acute COVID-19. What was sequenced was PBMCs or T cells enriched from blood (not recorded which). This rearrangement joins TRBV6-5 to TRBJ2-3, with D possibly TRBD2 on 7 matching bases. The CDR3 reads CATGGGRGHTDTQYF. The CDR3 bases are TGTGCCACCGGAGGGGGGCGGGGGCACACAGATACGCAGTATTTT.